This T cell receptor (beta chain) was captured by sequencing in a study of human T cells and chemical hapten exposure (dated by TCRdb to 2020 to 2023). In terms of the full investigation: For sensitization, 2% DPC in acetone was applied to a roughly 2 cm by roughly 2 cm area of upper inner arm skin. Patch testing was done on the upper back using Finn chambers containing 0.01% DPC, and results were scored after 6 days according to International Contact Dermatitis Research Group standards. Weekly therapeutic DPC doses were additionally applied to the scalp of patients throughout the approximately 24-week study period. The patient cohort, mostly female, included alopecia areata with under or over 50% scalp involvement, alopecia totalis and alopecia universalis. Blood for TCR sequencing was provided by twenty-nine alopecia patients at one to four time points (pre-sensitization, 2, 6 and 24 weeks). Libraries were combined into a pool for sequencing, and differences in TCR yield between samples came mainly from small differences in library volumes within the pool. Peripheral blood TCR repertoire changes were tracked in vivo in alopecia patients during primary and secondary sensitization to the hapten diphenylcyclopropenone (DPC). Patient blood was sampled pre-sensitization (week 0) and at 2, 6 and about 24 weeks after DPC sensitization.

The library was made by RACE. Reads for this sample came from a NextSeq 500. During library preparation, unique molecular identifiers were attached to individual cDNA molecules so that TCRs could be counted quantitatively and reproducibly. For every blood RNA sample, sequencing covered both the TCR alpha and TCR beta chains. The study's processing was this. The median number of TCRs per sample was some 100,000, ranging from roughly 23,224 to 690,600. The Decombinator software suite was used to annotate V, J and CDR3 in the TCR reads. For the PS versus PT1 abundance plots, all samples were subsampled to the same number of TCRs (28,000). TCRs were defined as expanded if absent before sensitization and observed at least eight times at the 2-week time point. TCRdb applied fastp at Q25 and MiXCR to the public reads, then kept only in-frame beta chains. Rows with a matching CDR3 protein are joined into one entry that keeps the most common DNA and genes. The V and J calls reflect TCRdb's pipeline rather than the authors' work. For this sample the table gives tens of thousands of distinct CDR3 sequences, of which around 11% were detected only once. The top ten clones comprise under 7% of the sample.

The study at large found these results: The number of PT1 expanded TCRs positively correlated with patch test score, significant at thresholds 8, 16 and 32 but not 4. Expanded TCRs formed significantly more large CDR3 similarity clusters than pre-sensitization or healthy control sets, consistent with antigen-driven responses. Because every patient had alopecia, a presumed autoimmune disease, the patients' immune response might differ from that of healthy individuals. No change with DPC sensitization was found in the number of TCRs above 1 in 1000 frequency, and no evidence of global repertoire structure alterations was found. Repeated subsampling changed both the strength of the expansion versus patch-test correlation and the threshold at which that correlation became significant.

Taken with the paper, the label for time point translates to: pre-sensitization, week 0. In the paper's terms, the treatment or condition label means: therapeutic diphenylcyclopropenone sensitization with weekly scalp DPC. At every patch-test visit, the blood draw took place before the patch test was put on. Patients were eligible if aged 18 to 70, diagnosed with alopecia and judged suitable for DPC therapy, and pregnant patients were excluded. Total RNA was extracted from unfractionated whole blood collected in Tempus Blood RNA tubes. The CDR3 measures 15 amino acids from cysteine to phenylalanine. Only CDR3 DNA is held: 45 bases, read in frame from base 1. This clonotype was seen many times. Its antigen is still unknown. It has no much larger one-base neighbor in the sample; base qualities were not kept.

Source: whole blood, taken in connection with sensitization to the hapten diphenylcyclopropenone (DPC). This receptor was obtained from a woman between 25 and 40 years old with alopecia areata. Some clones in this sample may be carry-over from other donors' samples. Rearrangement joined TRBV3-2 to TRBJ2-7; the table's D call TRBD2 went unverified against the DNA. TRBV3-2 is a pseudogene. The DNA is as follows: TGTGCCAGCAGCCGGACGGGCAGGGCCAGATACGAGCAGTACTTC. The encoded protein is CASSRTGRARYEQYF.